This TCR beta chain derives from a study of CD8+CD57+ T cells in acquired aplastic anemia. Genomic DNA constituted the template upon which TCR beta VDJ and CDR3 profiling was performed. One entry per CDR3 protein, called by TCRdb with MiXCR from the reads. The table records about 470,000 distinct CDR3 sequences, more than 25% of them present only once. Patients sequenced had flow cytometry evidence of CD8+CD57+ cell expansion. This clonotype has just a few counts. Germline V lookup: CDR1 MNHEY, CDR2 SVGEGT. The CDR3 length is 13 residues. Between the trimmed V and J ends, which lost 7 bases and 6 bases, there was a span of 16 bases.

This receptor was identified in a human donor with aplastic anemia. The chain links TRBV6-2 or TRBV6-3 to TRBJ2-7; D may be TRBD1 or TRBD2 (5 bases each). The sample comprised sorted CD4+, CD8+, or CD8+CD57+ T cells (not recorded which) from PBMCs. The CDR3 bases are TGTGCCAGCAACCCGGGGCTTCTTGGCGAGCAGTACTTC. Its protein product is CASNPGLLGEQYF.